The 16 T cell receptor beta chains reported below all come from one sample, sequenced in a study of OX40 agonist ivuxolimab in advanced cancers. Assay: immunoSEQ multiplex PCR; the TCRdb copy retains only in-frame clones and omits some. The data hold 20,000 to 25,000 clones, with 77% observed a single time. The material was CD4+ or CD8+ T cells sorted from blood, obtained in a trial of the OX40 agonist ivuxolimab. The receptors were sampled from an adult with an advanced solid tumor such as melanoma, head and neck, liver or kidney cancer.

The DNA of the CDR3 is TGTGCCAGTAGTCTAACCGGGTCCTTAAATCAGCCCCAGCATTTT. It is translated as CASSLTGSLNQPQHF. The J gene is TRBJ1-5, the V gene TRBV19; D not certain. From germline, CDR1 is LNHDA and CDR2 SQIVND (reference sequence). V lost 5 bases to trimming and J lost 4 bases, with 15 bases between them. The length of the CDR3 is 15 residues.

V gene TRBV29-1 combines with J gene TRBJ2-7; the D call may be TRBD1 or TRBD2 (5 bases each). The V gene's germline CDR1 is SQVTM and CDR2 ANQGSEA. V gave up 4 bases and J gave up 3 bases, with 13 bases separating them. The CDR3 is 13 residues long. The CDR3 loop reads CSVGDDLNYEQYF. CDR3 coding DNA: TGCAGCGTTGGGGACGACCTAAACTACGAGCAGTACTTC.

This clone is classed as medium-sized (0.01 to 0.1%). The rearrangement joins TRBV4-2 to TRBJ1-5; tentative D call: TRBD1 (5 bases). From germline, CDR1 is LGHNA and CDR2 YNFKEQ. V shed 0 bases and J shed 6 bases, with 12 bases lying between them. The CDR3 covers 15 residues. The CDR3 sequence is CASSQESGRGQPQHF. The DNA for the CDR3 is TGTGCCAGCAGCCAAGAATCAGGGAGGGGTCAGCCCCAGCATTTT.

This chain links TRBV7-9 with TRBJ2-5; 9 nucleotides agree with TRBD1. Matching the DNA end better, TRBJ2-7 makes the J call doubtful. Looked up from germline, CDR1 is SEHNR and CDR2 is FQNEAQ (reference sequence). This CDR3 has 13 residues. CDR3 in DNA: TGTGCCAGTGCGGGACAGGGAGTCCACGAGCAGTACTTC. This gives the protein CASAGQGVHEQYF.

The chain uses TRBV4-3 and TRBJ2-7; D is unclear. Trimming took 0 bases from V and 3 from J, leaving 12 bases between them. In germline, CDR1 is LGHNA, CDR2 YSLEER. The CDR3 extends over 15 amino acids. This CDR3 is CASSQESEIGYEQYF. The CDR3 bases are TGCGCCAGCAGCCAAGAGTCAGAGATCGGCTACGAGCAGTACTTC.

The chain combines TRBV27 with TRBJ2-3; no definite D call. Per germline, CDR1 MNHEY and CDR2 SMNVEV (reference sequence). The V end was cut by 4 bases, the J end by 0 bases, with 11 bases between. The CDR3 runs 15 residues. CDR3 in amino acids: CASSSRTASTDTQYF. CDR3 nucleotide sequence: TGTGCCAGCAGTTCCCGGACGGCTAGCACAGATACGCAGTATTTT.

The V and J genes are TRBV27 and TRBJ1-4, with unresolved D. CDR3 length equals 12 residues. CDR1 is MNHEY, CDR2 SMNVEV, per germline (reference sequence). The V and J ends lost 6 bases and 1 base respectively, with 3 bases between them. CDR3 sequence reads: CASRGTNEKLFF. CDR3 in DNA: TGTGCCAGCAGAGGAACTAATGAAAAACTGTTTTTT.

As regards this clone: This CDR3 is also generated by other DNA sequences in the sample. J is TRBJ1-1 and V is TRBV6-6; D not certain. The germline V gene has CDR1 MNHNY and CDR2 SVGAGI (reference sequence). The CDR3 runs to 14 residues. V was pared by 0 bases and J by 4 bases, with 9 bases between. Here the CDR3 DNA reads TGTGCCAGCAGTTACTCGTCGGGGAGCACTGAAGCTTTCTTT. Protein product: CASSYSSGSTEAFF.

This clone is labeled as medium-sized. This chain links TRBV7-6 with TRBJ1-2, with 11 bases lining up with TRBD1. Germline-derived CDR1 and CDR2 are SGHVS and FNYEAQ. J was trimmed by 4 bases and V by 1 base; bases with no gene match: 2. The CDR3 loop spans 15 amino acids. The CDR3 here is CASSLGTGGFYGYTF. In DNA form, the CDR3 reads TGTGCCAGCAGCTTAGGGACAGGGGGCTTCTATGGCTACACCTTC. Full variable domain (rest looked up from reference TRBV7-6 and TRBJ1-2): GAGVSQSPRYKVTKRGQDVALRCDPISGHVSLYWYRQALGQGPEFLTYFNYEAQQDKSGLPNDRFSAERPEGSISTLTIQRTEQRDSAMYRCASSLGTGGFYGYTFGSGTRLTVV.

This chain links TRBV9 with TRBJ2-7, with 8 bases aligning to TRBD2. CDR1 and CDR2 from the germline V gene are SGDLS and YYNGEE. The CDR3 runs 14 residues. Trimming took 7 bases from V and 1 from J; bases not matched to a gene: 7. The CDR3 DNA follows: TGTGCCAGCTCATCGGGAGGGAGTTCCTACGAGCAGTACTTC. This translates into CASSSGGSSYEQYF.

The chain couples TRBV9 to TRBJ2-1, with TRBD2 matching over 8 bases. V was pared by 4 bases and J by 11 bases, with 11 bases of the junction left unmatched. There are 14 residues in the CDR3. Germline V CDR1 and CDR2: SGDLS, YYNGEE. CDR3 nucleotide sequence: TGTGCCAGCAGCCCCGGGGGGGGGCCTGACAAGCAGTTCTTC. This gives the protein CASSPGGGPDKQFF.

The chain uses TRBV7-6 and TRBJ2-1; tentative D call: TRBD2 (5 bases). The CDR3 contains 15 residues. From germline, CDR1 is SGHVS and CDR2 FNYEAQ. Trimming took off 8 bases at V and 0 bases at J, with 14 bases between the two ends. The CDR3 protein is CASGRDYGSYNEQFF. The DNA of the CDR3 is TGTGCCAGCGGGAGAGACTACGGCTCCTACAATGAGCAGTTCTTC.

This chain connects TRBV7-9 to TRBJ2-2, with 9 bases identical to TRBD1. The V and J ends lost 8 bases and 5 bases, in that order; junction bases with no gene match: 9. In germline, CDR1 is SEHNR, CDR2 FQNEAQ (reference sequence). The CDR3 has 15 amino acids. CDR3 sequence (DNA): TGTGCCAGCCCCCCGGGACAGGGACGAACCGGGGAGCTGTTTTTT. Encoded protein: CASPPGQGRTGELFF.

The gene calls are TRBV7-8 and TRBJ1-2, with 8 bases aligning to TRBD1. Germline-derived CDR1 and CDR2 are SGHVS and FQNEAQ. The CDR3 spans 15 residues. V dropped 4 bases and J dropped 4; count of bases not matched to a gene: 8. Written as DNA, the CDR3 is TGTGCCAGCAGCTCAGGGGGGCAGGGGGCCTATGGCTACACCTTC. Translating gives CASSSGGQGAYGYTF.

This rearrangement joins TRBV6-4 to TRBJ2-2, with 9 bases matching TRBD1. The trim removed 6 bases at V and 3 bases at J, leaving 5 bases unmatched. The CDR3 is made up of 15 amino acids. Germline V gene data show CDR1 as MRHNA and CDR2 as SNTAGT. For the CDR3, the DNA is TGTGCCAGCAGCCCCTGGACAGGGGACACCGGGGAGCTGTTTTTT. Protein sequence: CASSPWTGDTGELFF.

V and J are TRBV13 and TRBJ1-2, with TRBD1 matching 7 bases. With V trimmed by 0 bases and J by 6 bases, 4 bases remained unmatched. Germline V gives CDR1 PRHDT, CDR2 FYEKMQ (reference sequence). The CDR3 extends over 14 amino acids. The CDR3 loop is CASSLGEGANGYTF. The CDR3 bases are TGTGCCAGCAGCTTAGGCGAGGGGGCGAATGGCTACACCTTC.